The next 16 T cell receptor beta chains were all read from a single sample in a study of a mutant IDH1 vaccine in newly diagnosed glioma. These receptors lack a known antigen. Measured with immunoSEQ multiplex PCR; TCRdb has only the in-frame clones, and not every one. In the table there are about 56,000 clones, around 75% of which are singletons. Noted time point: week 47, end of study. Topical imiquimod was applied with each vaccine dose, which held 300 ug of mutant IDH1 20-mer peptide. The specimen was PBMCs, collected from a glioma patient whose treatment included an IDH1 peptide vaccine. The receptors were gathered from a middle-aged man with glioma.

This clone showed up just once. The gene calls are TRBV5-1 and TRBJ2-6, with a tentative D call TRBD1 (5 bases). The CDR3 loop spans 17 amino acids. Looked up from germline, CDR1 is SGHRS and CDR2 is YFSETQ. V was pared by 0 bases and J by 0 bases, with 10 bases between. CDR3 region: CASSLGQRISGANVLTF. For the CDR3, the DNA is TGCGCCAGCAGCTTGGGACAGCGAATCTCTGGGGCCAACGTCCTGACTTTC. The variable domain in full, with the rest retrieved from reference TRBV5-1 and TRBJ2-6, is KAGVTQTPRYLIKTRGQQVTLSCSPISGHRSVSWYQQTPGQGLQFLFEYFSETQRNKGNFPGRFSGRQFSNSRSEMNVSTLELGDSALYLCASSLGQRISGANVLTFGAGSRLTVL.

The DNA for the CDR3 is TGCGCCAGCAGCTTGGACAGGGCCGGAGGCTACACCTTC. Translating gives CASSLDRAGGYTF. The chain carries TRBV5-1 and TRBJ1-2; tentatively, D is TRBD1 (6 bases). Germline CDR1 SGHRS, CDR2 YFSETQ. The CDR3 spans 13 residues. V was shortened by 0 bases and J by 8 bases, with 11 bases between the two germline ends.

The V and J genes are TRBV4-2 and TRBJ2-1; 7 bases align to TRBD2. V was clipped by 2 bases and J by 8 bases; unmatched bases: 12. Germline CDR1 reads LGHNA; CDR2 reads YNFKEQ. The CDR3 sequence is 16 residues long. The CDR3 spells CASSQSSGGVVDEQFF. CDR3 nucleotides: TGTGCCAGCAGCCAATCATCTGGGGGGGTGGTCGATGAGCAGTTCTTC.

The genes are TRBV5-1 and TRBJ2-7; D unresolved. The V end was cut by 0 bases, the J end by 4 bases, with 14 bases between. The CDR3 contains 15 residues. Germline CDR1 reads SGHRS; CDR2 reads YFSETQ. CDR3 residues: CASSLGPLGPYEQYF. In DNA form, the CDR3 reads TGCGCCAGCAGCTTGGGCCCGTTAGGGCCATACGAGCAGTACTTC.

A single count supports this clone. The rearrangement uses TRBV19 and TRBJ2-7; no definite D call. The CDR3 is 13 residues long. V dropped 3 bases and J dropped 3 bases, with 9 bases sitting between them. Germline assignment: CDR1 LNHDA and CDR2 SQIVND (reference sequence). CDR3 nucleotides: TGTGCCAGTAGTATGGGCTGGGGCTACGAGCAGTACTTC. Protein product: CASSMGWGYEQYF. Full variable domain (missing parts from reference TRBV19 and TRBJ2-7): DGGITQSPKYLFRKEGQNVTLSCEQNLNHDAMYWYRQDPGQGLRLIYYSQIVNDFQKGDIAEGYSVSREKKESFPLTVTSAQKNPTAFYLCASSMGWGYEQYFGPGTRLTVT.

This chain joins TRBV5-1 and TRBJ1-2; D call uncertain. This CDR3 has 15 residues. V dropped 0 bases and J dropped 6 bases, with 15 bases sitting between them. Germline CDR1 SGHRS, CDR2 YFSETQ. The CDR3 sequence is CASSLDGQVVDGYTF. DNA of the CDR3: TGCGCCAGCAGCTTGGACGGTCAGGTTGTTGATGGCTACACCTTC. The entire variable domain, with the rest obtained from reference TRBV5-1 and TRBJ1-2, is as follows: KAGVTQTPRYLIKTRGQQVTLSCSPISGHRSVSWYQQTPGQGLQFLFEYFSETQRNKGNFPGRFSGRQFSNSRSEMNVSTLELGDSALYLCASSLDGQVVDGYTFGSGTRLTVV.

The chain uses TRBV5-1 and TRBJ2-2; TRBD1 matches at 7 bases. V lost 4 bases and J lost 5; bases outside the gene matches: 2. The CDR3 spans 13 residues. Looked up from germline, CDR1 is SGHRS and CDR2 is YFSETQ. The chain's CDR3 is CASSPQGTGELFF. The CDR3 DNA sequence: TGCGCCAGCAGCCCACAGGGGACCGGGGAGCTGTTTTTT.

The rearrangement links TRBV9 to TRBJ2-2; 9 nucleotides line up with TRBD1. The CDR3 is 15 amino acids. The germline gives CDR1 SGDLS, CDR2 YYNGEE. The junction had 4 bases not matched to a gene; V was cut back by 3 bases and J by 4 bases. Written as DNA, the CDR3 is TGTGCCAGCAGCGCCGGGACAGGGCCCACCGGGGAGCTGTTTTTT. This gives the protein CASSAGTGPTGELFF.

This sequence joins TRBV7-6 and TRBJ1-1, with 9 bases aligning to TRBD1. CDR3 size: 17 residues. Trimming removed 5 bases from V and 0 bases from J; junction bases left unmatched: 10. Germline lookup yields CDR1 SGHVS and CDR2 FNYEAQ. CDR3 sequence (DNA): TGTGCCAGCAGCGCCGGGACAGGGTTCCTCTTGAACACTGAAGCTTTCTTT. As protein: CASSAGTGFLLNTEAFF.

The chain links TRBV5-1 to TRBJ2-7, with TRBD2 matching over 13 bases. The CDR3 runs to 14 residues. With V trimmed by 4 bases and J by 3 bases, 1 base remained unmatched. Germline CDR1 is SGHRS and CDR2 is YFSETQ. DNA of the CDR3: TGCGCCAGCAGCCGGACTAGCGGGGGCTACGAGCAGTACTTC. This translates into CASSRTSGGYEQYF.

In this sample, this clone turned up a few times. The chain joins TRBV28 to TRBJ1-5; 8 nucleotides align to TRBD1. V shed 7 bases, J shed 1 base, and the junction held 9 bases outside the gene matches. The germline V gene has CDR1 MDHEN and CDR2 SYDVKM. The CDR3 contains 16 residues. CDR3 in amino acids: CASTTDRVISNQPQHF. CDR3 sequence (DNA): TGTGCCAGCACCACGGACAGGGTAATAAGCAATCAGCCCCAGCATTTT.

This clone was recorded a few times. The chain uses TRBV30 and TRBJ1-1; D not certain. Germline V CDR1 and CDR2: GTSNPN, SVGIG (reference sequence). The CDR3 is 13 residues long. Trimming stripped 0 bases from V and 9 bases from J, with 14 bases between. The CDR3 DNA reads TGTGCCTGGAGTGTAGGAAGGACGGGAAAAGCTTTCTTT. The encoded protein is CAWSVGRTGKAFF.

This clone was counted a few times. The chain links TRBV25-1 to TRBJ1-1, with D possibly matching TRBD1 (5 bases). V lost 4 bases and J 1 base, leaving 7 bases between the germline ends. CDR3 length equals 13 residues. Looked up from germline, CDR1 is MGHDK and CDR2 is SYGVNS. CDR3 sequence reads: CASSVQGNTEAFF. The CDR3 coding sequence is TGTGCCAGCAGTGTCCAGGGGAACACTGAAGCTTTCTTT.

The chain's CDR3 is CSGKLAPSTDTQYF. The DNA for the CDR3 is TGCAGCGGAAAACTAGCGCCTAGCACAGATACGCAGTATTTT. The chain combines TRBV29-1 with TRBJ2-3; 7 nucleotides line up with TRBD2. Germline CDR1 and CDR2: SQVTM and ANQGSEA. The CDR3 has 14 amino acids. With V trimmed by 7 bases and J by 0 bases, 7 bases remained unmatched.

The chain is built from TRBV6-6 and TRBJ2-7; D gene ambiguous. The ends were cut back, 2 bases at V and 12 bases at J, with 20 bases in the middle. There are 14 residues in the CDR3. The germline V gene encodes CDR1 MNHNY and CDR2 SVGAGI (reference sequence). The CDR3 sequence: CASSYQGPTNQGYF. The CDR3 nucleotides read TGTGCCAGCAGTTACCAAGGCCCTACAAATCAAGGGTACTTC.

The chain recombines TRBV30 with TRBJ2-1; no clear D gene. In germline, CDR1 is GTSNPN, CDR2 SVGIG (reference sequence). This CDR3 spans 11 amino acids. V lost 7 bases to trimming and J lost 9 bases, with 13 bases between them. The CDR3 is CASSLMSEQFF. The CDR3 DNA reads TGTGCCTCCTCCCTAATGAGTGAGCAGTTCTTC.